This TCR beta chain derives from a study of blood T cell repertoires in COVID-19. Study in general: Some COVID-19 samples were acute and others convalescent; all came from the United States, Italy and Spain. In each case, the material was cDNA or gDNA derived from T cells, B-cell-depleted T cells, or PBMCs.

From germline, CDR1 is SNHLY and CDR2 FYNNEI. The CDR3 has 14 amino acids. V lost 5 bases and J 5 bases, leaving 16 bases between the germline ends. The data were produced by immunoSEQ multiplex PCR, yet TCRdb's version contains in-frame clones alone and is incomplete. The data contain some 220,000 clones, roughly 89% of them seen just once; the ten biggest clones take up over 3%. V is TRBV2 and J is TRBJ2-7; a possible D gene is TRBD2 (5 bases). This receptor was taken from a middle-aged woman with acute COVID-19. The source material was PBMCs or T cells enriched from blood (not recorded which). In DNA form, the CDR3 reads TGTGCCAGCAGTCACGGTCGCGCGGGCAACGAGCAGTACTTC. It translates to CASSHGRAGNEQYF. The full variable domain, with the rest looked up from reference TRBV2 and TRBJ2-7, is EPEVTQTPSHQVTQMGQEVILRCVPISNHLYFYWYRQILGQKVEFLVSFYNNEISEKSEIFDDQFSVERPDGSNFTLKIRSTKLEDSAMYFCASSHGRAGNEQYFGPGTRLTVT.